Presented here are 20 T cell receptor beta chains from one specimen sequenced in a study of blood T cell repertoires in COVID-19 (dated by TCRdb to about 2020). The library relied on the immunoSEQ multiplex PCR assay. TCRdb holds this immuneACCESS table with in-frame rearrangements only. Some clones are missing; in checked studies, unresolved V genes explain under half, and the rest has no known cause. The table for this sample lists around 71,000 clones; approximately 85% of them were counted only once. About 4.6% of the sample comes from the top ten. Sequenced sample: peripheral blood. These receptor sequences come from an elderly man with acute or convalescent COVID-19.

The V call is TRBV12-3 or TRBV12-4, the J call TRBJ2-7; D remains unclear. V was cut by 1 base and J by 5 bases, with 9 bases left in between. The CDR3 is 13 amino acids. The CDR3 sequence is CASSLGSYDEQYF. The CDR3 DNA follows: TGTGCCAGCAGTTTAGGGAGTTACGACGAGCAGTACTTC.

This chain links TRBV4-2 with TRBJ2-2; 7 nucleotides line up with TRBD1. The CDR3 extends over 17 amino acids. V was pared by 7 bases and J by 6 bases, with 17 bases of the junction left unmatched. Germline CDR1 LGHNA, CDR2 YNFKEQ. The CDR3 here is CASNEGLTGTASGELFF. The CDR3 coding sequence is TGTGCCAGCAATGAGGGCCTAACCGGGACAGCATCCGGGGAGCTGTTTTTT.

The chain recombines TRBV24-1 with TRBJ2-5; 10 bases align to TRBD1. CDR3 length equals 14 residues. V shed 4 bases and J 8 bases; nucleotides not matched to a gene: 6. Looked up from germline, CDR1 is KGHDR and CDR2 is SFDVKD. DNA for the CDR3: TGTGCCACCAGTGACCAGACAGGGGGCTATACCCAGTACTTC. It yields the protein CATSDQTGGYTQYF.

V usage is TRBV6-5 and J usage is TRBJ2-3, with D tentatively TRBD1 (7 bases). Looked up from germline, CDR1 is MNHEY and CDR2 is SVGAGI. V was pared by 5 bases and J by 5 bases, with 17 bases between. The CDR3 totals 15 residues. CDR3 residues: CASSPAGQGVDTQYF. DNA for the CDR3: TGTGCCAGCAGTCCCGCGGGGCAGGGGGTAGATACGCAGTATTTT.

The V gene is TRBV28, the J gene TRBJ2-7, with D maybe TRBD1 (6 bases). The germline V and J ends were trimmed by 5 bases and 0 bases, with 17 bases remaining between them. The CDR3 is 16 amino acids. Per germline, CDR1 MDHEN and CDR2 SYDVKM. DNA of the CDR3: TGTGCCAGCAGTGCGAACCCAGGGACAAGCTCCTACGAGCAGTACTTC. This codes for CASSANPGTSSYEQYF. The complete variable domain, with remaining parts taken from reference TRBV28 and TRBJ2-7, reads DVKVTQSSRYLVKRTGEKVFLECVQDMDHENMFWYRQDPGLGLRLIYFSYDVKMKEKGDIPEGYSVSREKKERFSLILESASTNQTSMYLCASSANPGTSSYEQYFGPGTRLTVT.

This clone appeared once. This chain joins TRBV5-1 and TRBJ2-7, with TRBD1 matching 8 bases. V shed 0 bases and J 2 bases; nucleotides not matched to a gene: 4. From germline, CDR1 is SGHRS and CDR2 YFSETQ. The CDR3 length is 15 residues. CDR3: CASSLAGGSAYEQYF. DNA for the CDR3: TGCGCCAGCAGCTTGGCAGGGGGCTCGGCCTACGAGCAGTACTTC. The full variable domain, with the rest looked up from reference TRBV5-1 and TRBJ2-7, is KAGVTQTPRYLIKTRGQQVTLSCSPISGHRSVSWYQQTPGQGLQFLFEYFSETQRNKGNFPGRFSGRQFSNSRSEMNVSTLELGDSALYLCASSLAGGSAYEQYFGPGTRLTVT.

The CDR3 loop reads CASIVRGSGEQYF. CDR3 coding DNA: TGTGCCAGCATTGTTAGGGGCTCAGGAGAGCAGTACTTC. V and J are TRBV28 and TRBJ2-7, with D perhaps TRBD1 (5 bases). With 7 bases removed from V and 7 bases from J, the gap between germline ends came to 17 bases. The CDR3 extends over 13 amino acids. Germline V CDR1 and CDR2: MDHEN, SYDVKM.

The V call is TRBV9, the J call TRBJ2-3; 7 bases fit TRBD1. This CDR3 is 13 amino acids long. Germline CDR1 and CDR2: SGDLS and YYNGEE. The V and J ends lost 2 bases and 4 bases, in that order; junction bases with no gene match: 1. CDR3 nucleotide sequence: TGTGCCAGCAGCGTCCAGGGGGCAGATACGCAGTATTTT. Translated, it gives CASSVQGADTQYF. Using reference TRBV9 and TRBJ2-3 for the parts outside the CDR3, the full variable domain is DSGVTQTPKHLITATGQRVTLRCSPRSGDLSVYWYQQSLDQGLQFLIQYYNGEERAKGNILERFSAQQFPDLHSELNLSSLELGDSALYFCASSVQGADTQYFGPGTRLTVL.

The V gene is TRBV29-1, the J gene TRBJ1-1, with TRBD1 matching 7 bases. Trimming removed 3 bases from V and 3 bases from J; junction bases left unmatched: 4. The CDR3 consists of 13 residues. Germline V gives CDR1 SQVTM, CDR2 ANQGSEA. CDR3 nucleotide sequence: TGCAGCGTTGACCTAACAGGGGACACTGAAGCTTTCTTT. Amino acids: CSVDLTGDTEAFF.

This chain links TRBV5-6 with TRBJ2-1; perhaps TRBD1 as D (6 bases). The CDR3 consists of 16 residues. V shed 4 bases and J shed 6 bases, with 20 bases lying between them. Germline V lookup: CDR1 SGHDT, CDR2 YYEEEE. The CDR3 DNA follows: TGTGCCAGCAGCCCGGGGTTGCTGGACAGTCCCAATGAGCAGTTCTTC. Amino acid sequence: CASSPGLLDSPNEQFF. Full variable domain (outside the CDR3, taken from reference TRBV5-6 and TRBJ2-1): DAGVTQSPTHLIKTRGQQVTLRCSPKSGHDTVSWYQQALGQGPQFIFQYYEEEERQRGNFPDRFSGHQFPNYSSELNVNALLLGDSALYLCASSPGLLDSPNEQFFGPGTRLTVL.

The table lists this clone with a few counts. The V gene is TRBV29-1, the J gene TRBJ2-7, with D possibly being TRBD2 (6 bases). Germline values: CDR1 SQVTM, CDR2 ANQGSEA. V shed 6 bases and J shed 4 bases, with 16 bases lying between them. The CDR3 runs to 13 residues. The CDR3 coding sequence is TGCAGCGTCAGCGGGCAAGGGGTTTACGAGCAGTACTTC. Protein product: CSVSGQGVYEQYF.

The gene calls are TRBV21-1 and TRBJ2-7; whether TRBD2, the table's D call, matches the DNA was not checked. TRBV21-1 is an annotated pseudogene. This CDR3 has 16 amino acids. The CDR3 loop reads CASSPPPGLDDYEQYF. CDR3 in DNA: TGTGCCAGCAGCCCACCTCCGGGACTCGATGATTACGAGCAGTACTTC.

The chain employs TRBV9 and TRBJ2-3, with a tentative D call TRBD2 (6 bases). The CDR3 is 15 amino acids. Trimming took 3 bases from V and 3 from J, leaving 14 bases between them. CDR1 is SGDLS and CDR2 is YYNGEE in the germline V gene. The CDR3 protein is CASSAPGSATDTQYF. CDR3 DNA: TGTGCCAGCAGCGCCCCCGGGAGCGCGACAGATACGCAGTATTTT.

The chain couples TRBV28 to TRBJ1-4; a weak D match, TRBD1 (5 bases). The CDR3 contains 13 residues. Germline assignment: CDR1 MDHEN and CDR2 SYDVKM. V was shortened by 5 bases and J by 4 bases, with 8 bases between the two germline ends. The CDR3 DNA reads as TGTGCCAGCAGTGACAGTATTAATGAAAAACTGTTTTTT. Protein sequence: CASSDSINEKLFF.

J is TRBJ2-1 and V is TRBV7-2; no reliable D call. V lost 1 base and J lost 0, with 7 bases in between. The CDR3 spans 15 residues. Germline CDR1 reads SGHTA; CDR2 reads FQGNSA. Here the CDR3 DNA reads TGTGCCAGCAGCTTAGAACAGACCTCCTACAATGAGCAGTTCTTC. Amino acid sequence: CASSLEQTSYNEQFF.

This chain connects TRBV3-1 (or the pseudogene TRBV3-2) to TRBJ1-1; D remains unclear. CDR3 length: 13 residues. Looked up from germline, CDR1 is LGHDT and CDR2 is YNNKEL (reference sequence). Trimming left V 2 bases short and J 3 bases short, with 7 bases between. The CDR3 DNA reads TGTGCCAGCAGCCAACAGGTCGACACTGAAGCTTTCTTT. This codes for CASSQQVDTEAFF.

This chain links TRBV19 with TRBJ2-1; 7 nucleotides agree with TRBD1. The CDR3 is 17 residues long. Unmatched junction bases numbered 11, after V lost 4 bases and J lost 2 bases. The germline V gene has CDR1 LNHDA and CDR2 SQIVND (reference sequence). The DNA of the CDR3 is TGTGCCAGTAGTAAACTCACAGGGGTCCCCACCTACAATGAGCAGTTCTTC. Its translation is CASSKLTGVPTYNEQFF.

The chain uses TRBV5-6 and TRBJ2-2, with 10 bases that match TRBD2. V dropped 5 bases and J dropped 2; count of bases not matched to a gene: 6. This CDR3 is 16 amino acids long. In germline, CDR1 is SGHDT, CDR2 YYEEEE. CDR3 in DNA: TGTGCCAGCAGTTCAAGGACTAGCGGAAACACCGGGGAGCTGTTTTTT. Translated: CASSSRTSGNTGELFF.

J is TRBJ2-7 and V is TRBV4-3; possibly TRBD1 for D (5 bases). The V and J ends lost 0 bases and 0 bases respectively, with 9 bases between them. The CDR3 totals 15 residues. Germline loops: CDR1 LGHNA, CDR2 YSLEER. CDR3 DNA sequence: TGCGCCAGCAGCCAAGACCACAGGAGCTCCTACGAGCAGTACTTC. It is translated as CASSQDHRSSYEQYF.

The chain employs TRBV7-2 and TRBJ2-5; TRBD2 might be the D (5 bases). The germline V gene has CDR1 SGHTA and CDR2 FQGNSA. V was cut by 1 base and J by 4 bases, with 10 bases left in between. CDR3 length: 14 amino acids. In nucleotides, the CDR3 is TGTGCCAGCAGCTTAGGAAGGCTAGCAGAGACCCAGTACTTC. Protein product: CASSLGRLAETQYF.